This T cell receptor beta chain was sequenced for a study of PD-L1 blockade in urothelial cancer. Study details: Across blood samples, T cells had a median count of roughly 140,000. Study results and limitations: TCR clonality was measured in pretreatment peripheral blood. Clonality below the median predicted better survival.

Documented time point: peripheral blood 6 weeks after treatment start. V lost 2 bases to trimming and J lost 10 bases, with 14 bases between them. Germline assignment: CDR1 MNHNS and CDR2 SASEGT. This CDR3 spans 13 amino acids. Into every PCR, synthetic TCR analog templates were spiked. The repertoire was sequenced with immunoSEQ multiplex PCR; TCRdb's copy has only in-frame clones and lacks some. The data contain around 69,000 clones, 75% to 95% of them singletons. As concerns this clone: Its antigen is as yet unknown.

The clonotype was recovered from an elderly woman with urothelial cancer. The source was PBMCs, collected around atezolizumab (anti-PD-L1) treatment. The rearrangement uses TRBV6-1 and TRBJ1-1; D is possibly TRBD1 (5 bases). CDR3 residues: CASSESPTARAFF. DNA of the CDR3: TGTGCCAGCAGTGAATCACCGACAGCCAGAGCTTTCTTT.